The T cell receptor (beta chain) described here comes from a study of identical twins. Study-wide points: Cord blood beta clonotypes present at high abundance carried fewer insertions; no such pattern appeared in memory repertoires. Excess twin sharing in beta out-of-frame sequences was weaker. Out-of-frame alpha sequences shared between twins exhibited an excess of low generation probability.

In regard to this clonotype: Its cognate antigen is unknown.

TCRdb re-called the 5' RACE reads with MiXCR, one entry per CDR3 protein. The table records roughly 700,000 distinct CDR3 sequences, 8.6% of them present only once. Germline V CDR1 and CDR2: LNHDA, SQIVND (reference sequence). The CDR3 sequence is 15 residues long. With 1 base removed from V and 1 base from J, the gap between germline ends came to 11 bases. The sample was also reused in another study, on yellow fever vaccine responses in identical twins.

The chain combines TRBV19 with TRBJ2-7; D unclear. Sequenced input: PBMCs. This receptor was identified in a woman under 30 in good health. For the CDR3, the DNA is TGTGCCAGTAGTATAGTCGCGACCCCGTCCTACGAGCAGTACTTC. Translating it yields CASSIVATPSYEQYF. The full variable domain, in which reference TRBV19 and TRBJ2-7 provide the parts outside the CDR3, is DGGITQSPKYLFRKEGQNVTLSCEQNLNHDAMYWYRQDPGQGLRLIYYSQIVNDFQKGDIAEGYSVSREKKESFPLTVTSAQKNPTAFYLCASSIVATPSYEQYFGPGTRLTVT.